This T cell receptor (beta chain) was retrieved from a study of naive and memory T cell subsets (dated by TCRdb to about 2017). Background on the whole study: The study applied an open-source, UMI-based TCR alpha and beta sequencing pipeline to sorted naive and memory peripheral blood T cell subsets. The results of the functional CMV T cell responses matched the IgG serology results in every case. RNA was DNase-treated and reverse transcribed with TCR constant-region primers, mostly using SuperScript III.

From the second PCR step on, the TCR alpha and beta chain libraries were amplified in separate reactions. Donor CMV status was determined by IFNgamma production from CD4+ T cells after overnight stimulation of fresh PBMCs with CMV viral lysate. Miltenyi beads were used first to positively select CD4 T cells, and CD8 T cells were then positively selected from the CD4-negative fraction. After staining for CD3, CD4, CD8, CD45RA, CD27 and a live/dead dye, cells were sorted on a BD Aria II into four subsets based on CD45RA and CD27. Blood came from three healthy volunteers, each fractionated into CD4 and CD8 T cells and then into four differentiation subsets. Roughly 110 ml of peripheral blood was collected from each donor, and PBMC were isolated by Ficoll-Paque PLUS density-gradient centrifugation. Sorted cells were lysed in RLT buffer, after which RNA was extracted using a Qiagen RNeasy kit and stored at -80 degrees C.

CDR1 and CDR2 are read off the germline V gene as SGHTA and FQGTGA. The V and J ends are trimmed by 3 bases and 9 bases, leaving 9 bases between them. The CDR3 runs 12 residues from the cysteine to the phenylalanine. Kept here is only the CDR3 DNA, which spans 36 bases and is read in frame from base 1. The library was obtained by UMI-ligation and nested PCR. An equimolar mix of two oligonucleotides covering both TRBC1 and TRBC2 was used as the beta constant-region primer. The ligated cDNA went through four rounds of PCR with nested alpha and beta constant-region primers together with the SP2 primer. T4 RNA ligase 1 ligated a single-stranded oligonucleotide carrying the SP2 primer and a 12-nucleotide UMI to the cDNA 3' end. Incubation of the ligation reaction lasted roughly 20-25 hours at 16 degrees C. PCR2 was typically performed as a SYBR Green qPCR and was stopped at a predetermined threshold so that over-amplification was prevented. All purifications after the first were performed with Agencourt AMPure XP magnetic beads. Library amounts were measured by Qubit and library quality was assessed on a TapeStation, where the main peak was expected at around 650 bp. Pooled libraries were sequenced on an Illumina MiSeq using v2 2x251 paired-end kits, and typically roughly 0.85-2.3 million reads were obtained per sample. Libraries were pooled at about 4 nM per sample, and roughly 5-8% PhiX was added to improve cluster recognition. The authors' pipeline ran thus. V and J genes were assigned to Demultiplexor-processed FASTQ reads by Decombinator through tag matching, with a single base-pair mismatch being allowed. UMIs were used by Collapsinator to correct both sequencing errors and frequency errors arising from PCR heterogeneity. CDR3Translator translated TCRs and extracted CDR3s from the conserved cysteine to the FGXG phenylalanine, flagging non-productive sequences. Gini, Shannon entropy and inverse Simpson indices were computed after subsampling the repertoires to the same number of UMI-defined TCRs. Power-law fits to clonotype abundance distributions were performed by maximum likelihood within the linear range. For one naive CD8 sample, the pipeline and MIGEC produced similar UMI counts, unique TCR numbers and clonal distributions. A set of approximately 7,300 CMV-associated CDR3 sequences, compiled from VDJdb and a published dataset, was used to search the repertoires. TCRdb applied fastp at Q25 and MiXCR to the public reads, then kept only in-frame beta chains. Every distinct CDR3 protein forms one entry, paired with its most common genes and DNA. These V and J calls originate from TCRdb's pipeline instead of the authors' own analysis. Recorded for this sample are 95,000 to 150,000 distinct CDR3 sequences; 35% to 40% of them occurred a single time. The ten largest make up 0.9% of the sample.

Paper-wide results and their limitations: A clonotype was defined as a single alpha or beta chain sequence rather than as a paired alpha/beta receptor. In both CD4 and CD8 cells, a rise in Gini index and a fall in Shannon and inverse Simpson diversity were observed from naive through CM, EM and EMRA. No ground truth was available to validate the repertoire findings for the naive and memory subsets. RNA-based TCR counts may be affected by expression changes linked to T cell activation and differentiation. The abundance of TCRs followed a power law with an exponent that differed between naive and memory subsets yet stayed consistent across the three individuals. Following error correction, more than 90% of naive TCR sequences occurred only once, which made naive abundance distributions much steeper than those of memory subsets.

About this clonotype itself: What this receptor recognizes is not known. Qualities for individual bases were not recorded, and no much larger clone is one base off.

The chain is made from TRBV7-3 and TRBJ2-1; the D gene is perhaps TRBD1, from 6 matching bases. The specimen was central memory CD4+ T cells from blood. The cell subset or site label of this sample denotes: central memory, CD45RA- CD27+. This TCR came from a human donor in good health. This receptor carries the CDR3 CASSFQGSEQFF. The nucleotide sequence is given as TGTGCCAGCAGCTTTCAGGGGAGTGAGCAGTTCTTC.